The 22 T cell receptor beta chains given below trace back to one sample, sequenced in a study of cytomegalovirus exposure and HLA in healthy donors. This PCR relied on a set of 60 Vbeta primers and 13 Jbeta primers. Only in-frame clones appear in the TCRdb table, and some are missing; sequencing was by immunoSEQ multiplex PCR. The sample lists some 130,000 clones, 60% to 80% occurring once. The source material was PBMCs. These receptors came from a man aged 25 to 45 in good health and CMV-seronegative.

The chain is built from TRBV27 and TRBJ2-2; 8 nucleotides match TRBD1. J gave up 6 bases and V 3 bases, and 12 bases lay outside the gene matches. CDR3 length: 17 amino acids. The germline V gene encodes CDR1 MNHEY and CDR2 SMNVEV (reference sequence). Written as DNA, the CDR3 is TGTGCCAGCAGTTTGAACTTCAGGGGGCCTTTTTCCGGGGAGCTGTTTTTT. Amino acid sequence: CASSLNFRGPFSGELFF.

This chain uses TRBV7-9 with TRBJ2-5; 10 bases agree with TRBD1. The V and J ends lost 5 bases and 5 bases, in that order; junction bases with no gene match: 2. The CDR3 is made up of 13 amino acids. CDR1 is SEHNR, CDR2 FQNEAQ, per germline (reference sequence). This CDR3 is CASSMGQGETQYF. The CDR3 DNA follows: TGTGCCAGCAGCATGGGACAGGGGGAGACCCAGTACTTC.

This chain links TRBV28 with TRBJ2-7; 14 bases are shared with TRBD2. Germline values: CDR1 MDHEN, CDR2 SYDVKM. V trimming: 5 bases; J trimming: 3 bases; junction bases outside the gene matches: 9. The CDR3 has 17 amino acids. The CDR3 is CASSRLWGTSGSYEQYF. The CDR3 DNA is TGTGCCAGCAGTAGACTATGGGGGACTAGCGGGAGCTACGAGCAGTACTTC.

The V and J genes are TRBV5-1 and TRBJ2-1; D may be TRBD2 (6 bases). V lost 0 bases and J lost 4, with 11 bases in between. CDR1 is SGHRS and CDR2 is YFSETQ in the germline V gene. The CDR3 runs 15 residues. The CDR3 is CASSLGAGSYNEQFF. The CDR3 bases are TGCGCCAGCAGCTTGGGTGCGGGATCGTACAATGAGCAGTTCTTC.

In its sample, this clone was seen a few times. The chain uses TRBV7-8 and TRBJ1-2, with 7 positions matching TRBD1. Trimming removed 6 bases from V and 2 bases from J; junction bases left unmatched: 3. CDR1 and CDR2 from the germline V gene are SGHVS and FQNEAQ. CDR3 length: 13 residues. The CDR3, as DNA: TGTGCCAGCAGTCAGGGGGGAAACTATGGCTACACCTTC. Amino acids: CASSQGGNYGYTF.

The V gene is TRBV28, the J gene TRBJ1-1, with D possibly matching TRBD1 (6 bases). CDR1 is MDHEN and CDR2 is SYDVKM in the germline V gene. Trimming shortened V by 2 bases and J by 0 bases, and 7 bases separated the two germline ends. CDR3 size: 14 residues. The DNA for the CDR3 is TGTGCCAGCAGTTTACAGGGGTTGAACACTGAAGCTTTCTTT. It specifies CASSLQGLNTEAFF.

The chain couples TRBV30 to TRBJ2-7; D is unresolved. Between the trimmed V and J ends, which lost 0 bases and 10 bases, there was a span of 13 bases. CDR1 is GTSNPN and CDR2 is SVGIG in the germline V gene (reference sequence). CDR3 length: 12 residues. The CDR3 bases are TGTGCCTGGAGTGTACCTCCAGGAATCCAGTACTTC. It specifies CAWSVPPGIQYF.

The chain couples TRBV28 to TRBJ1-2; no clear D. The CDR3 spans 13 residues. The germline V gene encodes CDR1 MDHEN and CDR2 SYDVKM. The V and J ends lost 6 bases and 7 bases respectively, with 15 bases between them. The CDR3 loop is CASSGVERGGYTF. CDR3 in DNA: TGTGCCAGCAGCGGAGTGGAGCGAGGTGGCTACACCTTC.

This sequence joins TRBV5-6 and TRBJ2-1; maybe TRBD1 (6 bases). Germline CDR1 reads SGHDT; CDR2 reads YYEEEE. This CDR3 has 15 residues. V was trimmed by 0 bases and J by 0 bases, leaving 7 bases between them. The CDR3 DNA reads TGTGCCAGCAGCTTGGGGGACAACTCCTACAATGAGCAGTTCTTC. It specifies CASSLGDNSYNEQFF.

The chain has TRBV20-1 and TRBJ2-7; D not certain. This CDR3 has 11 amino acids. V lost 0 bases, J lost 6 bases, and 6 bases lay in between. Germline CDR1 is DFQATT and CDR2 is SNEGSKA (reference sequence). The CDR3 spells CSARDPVEQYF. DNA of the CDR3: TGCAGTGCTAGAGATCCGGTCGAGCAGTACTTC.

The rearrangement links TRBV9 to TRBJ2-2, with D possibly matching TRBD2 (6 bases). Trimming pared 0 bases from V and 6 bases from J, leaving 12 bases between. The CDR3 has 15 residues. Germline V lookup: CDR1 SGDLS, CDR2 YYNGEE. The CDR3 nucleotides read TGTGCCAGCAGCGTAGGGCGGGGAGGCCCCGGGGAGCTGTTTTTT. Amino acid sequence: CASSVGRGGPGELFF. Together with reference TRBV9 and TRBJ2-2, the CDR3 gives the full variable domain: DSGVTQTPKHLITATGQRVTLRCSPRSGDLSVYWYQQSLDQGLQFLIQYYNGEERAKGNILERFSAQQFPDLHSELNLSSLELGDSALYFCASSVGRGGPGELFFGEGSRLTVL.

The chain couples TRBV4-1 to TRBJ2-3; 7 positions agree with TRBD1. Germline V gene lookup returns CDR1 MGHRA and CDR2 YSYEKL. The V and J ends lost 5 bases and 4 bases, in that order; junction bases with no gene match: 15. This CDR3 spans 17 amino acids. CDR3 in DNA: TGCGCCAGCAGCGCTCATCAGAGACAGGGCGGCGCAGATACGCAGTATTTT. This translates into CASSAHQRQGGADTQYF.

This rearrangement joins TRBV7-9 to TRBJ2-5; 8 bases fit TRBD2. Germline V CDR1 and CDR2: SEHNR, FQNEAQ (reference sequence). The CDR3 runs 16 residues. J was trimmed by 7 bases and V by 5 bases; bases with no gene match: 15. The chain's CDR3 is CASSPPLAAGRGTQYF. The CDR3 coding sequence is TGTGCCAGCAGCCCCCCACTAGCGGCCGGACGGGGGACCCAGTACTTC.

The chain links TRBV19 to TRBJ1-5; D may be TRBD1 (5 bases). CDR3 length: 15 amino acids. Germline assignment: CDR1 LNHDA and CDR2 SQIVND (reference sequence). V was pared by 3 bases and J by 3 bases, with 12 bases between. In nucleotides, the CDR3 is TGTGCCAGTAGTATCGTACAGGTCGACAATCAGCCCCAGCATTTT. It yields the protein CASSIVQVDNQPQHF.

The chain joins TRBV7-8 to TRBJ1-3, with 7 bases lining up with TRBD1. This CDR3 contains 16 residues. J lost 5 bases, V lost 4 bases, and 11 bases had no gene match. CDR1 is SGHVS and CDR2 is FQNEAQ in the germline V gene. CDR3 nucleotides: TGTGCCAGCAGCTCGAATGACAGGGTCTTTAGAAACACCATATATTTT. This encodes CASSSNDRVFRNTIYF.

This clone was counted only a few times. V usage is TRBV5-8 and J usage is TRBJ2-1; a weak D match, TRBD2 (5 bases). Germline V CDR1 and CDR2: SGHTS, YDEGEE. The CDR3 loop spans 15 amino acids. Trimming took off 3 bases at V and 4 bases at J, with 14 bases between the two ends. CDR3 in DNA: TGTGCCAGCAGCTCGGCGGGTCAGCGGTACAATGAGCAGTTCTTC. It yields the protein CASSSAGQRYNEQFF.

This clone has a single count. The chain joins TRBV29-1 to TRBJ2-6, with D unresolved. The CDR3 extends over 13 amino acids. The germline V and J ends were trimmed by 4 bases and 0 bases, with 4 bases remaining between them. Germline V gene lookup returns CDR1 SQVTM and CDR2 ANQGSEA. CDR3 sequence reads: CSVAGSGANVLTF. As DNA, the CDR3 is TGCAGCGTTGCAGGCTCTGGGGCCAACGTCCTGACTTTC.

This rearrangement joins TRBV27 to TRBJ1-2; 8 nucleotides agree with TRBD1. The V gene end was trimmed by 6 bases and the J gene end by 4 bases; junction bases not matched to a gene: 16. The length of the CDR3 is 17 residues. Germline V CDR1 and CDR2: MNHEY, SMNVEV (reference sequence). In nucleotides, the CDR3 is TGTGCCAGCAGCTCCGCCGGGACAGGTGGTTTTAGCTATGGCTACACCTTC. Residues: CASSSAGTGGFSYGYTF.

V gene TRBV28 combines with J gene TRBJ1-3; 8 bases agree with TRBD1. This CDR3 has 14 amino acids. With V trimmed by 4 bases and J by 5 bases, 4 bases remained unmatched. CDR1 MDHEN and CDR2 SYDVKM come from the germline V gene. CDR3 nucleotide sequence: TGTGCCAGCAGTTGGCAGGGGGCAAGAAACACCATATATTTT. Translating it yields CASSWQGARNTIYF. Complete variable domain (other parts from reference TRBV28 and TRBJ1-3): DVKVTQSSRYLVKRTGEKVFLECVQDMDHENMFWYRQDPGLGLRLIYFSYDVKMKEKGDIPEGYSVSREKKERFSLILESASTNQTSMYLCASSWQGARNTIYFGEGSWLTVV.

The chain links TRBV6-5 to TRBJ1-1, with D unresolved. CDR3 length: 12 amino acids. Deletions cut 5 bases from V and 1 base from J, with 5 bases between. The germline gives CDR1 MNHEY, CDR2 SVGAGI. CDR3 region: CASSRQNTEAFF. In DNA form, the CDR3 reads TGTGCCAGCAGTAGACAGAACACTGAAGCTTTCTTT.

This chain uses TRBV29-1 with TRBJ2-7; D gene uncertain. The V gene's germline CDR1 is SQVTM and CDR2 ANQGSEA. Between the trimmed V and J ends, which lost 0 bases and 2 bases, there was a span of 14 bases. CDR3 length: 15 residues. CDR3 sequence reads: CSVEDSGRSTYEQYF. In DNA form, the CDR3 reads TGCAGCGTTGAAGATTCCGGCAGGTCCACCTACGAGCAGTACTTC.

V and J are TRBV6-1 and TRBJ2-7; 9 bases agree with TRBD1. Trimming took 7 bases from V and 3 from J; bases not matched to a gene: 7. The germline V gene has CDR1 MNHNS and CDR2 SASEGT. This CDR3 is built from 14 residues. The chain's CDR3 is CASIYGTGLYEQYF. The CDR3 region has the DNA TGTGCCAGCATTTACGGGACAGGGCTCTACGAGCAGTACTTC.